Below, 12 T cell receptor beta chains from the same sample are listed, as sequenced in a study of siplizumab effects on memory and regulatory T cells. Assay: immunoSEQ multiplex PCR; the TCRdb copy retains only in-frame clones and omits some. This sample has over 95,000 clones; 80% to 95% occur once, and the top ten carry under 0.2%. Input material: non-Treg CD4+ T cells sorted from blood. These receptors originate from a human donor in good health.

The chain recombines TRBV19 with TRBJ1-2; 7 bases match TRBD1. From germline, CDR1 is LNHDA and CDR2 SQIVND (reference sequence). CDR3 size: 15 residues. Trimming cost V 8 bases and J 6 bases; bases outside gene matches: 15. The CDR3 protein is CASRGQAGGVDGYTF. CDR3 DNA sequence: TGTGCCAGTCGAGGACAGGCAGGGGGGGTCGATGGCTACACCTTC.

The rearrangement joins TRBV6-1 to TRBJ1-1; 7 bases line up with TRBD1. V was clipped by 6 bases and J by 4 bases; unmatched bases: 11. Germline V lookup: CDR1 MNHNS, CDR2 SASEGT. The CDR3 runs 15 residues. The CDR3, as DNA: TGTGCCAGCAGACCTCAGAGACAGGGTGGCACTGAAGCTTTCTTT. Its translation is CASRPQRQGGTEAFF.

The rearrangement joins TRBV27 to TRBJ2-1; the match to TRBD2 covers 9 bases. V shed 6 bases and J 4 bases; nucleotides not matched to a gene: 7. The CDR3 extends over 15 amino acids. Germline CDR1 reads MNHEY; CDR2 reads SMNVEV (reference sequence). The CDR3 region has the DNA TGTGCCAGCAGGATGGCTAGCGGGGATTACAATGAGCAGTTCTTC. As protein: CASRMASGDYNEQFF.

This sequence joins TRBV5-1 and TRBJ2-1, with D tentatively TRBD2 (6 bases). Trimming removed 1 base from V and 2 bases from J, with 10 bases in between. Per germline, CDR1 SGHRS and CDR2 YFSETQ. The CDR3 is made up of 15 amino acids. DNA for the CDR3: TGCGCCAGCAGCTTGACGGGGGAGACCTACAATGAGCAGTTCTTC. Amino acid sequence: CASSLTGETYNEQFF.

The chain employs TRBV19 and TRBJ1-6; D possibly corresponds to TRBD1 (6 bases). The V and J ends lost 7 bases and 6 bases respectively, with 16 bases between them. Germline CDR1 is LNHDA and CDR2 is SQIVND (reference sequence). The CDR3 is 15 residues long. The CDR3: CASTEQGLGNSPLHF. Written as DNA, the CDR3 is TGTGCCAGTACCGAACAGGGTTTGGGTAATTCACCCCTCCACTTT. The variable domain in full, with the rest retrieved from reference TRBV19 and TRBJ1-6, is DGGITQSPKYLFRKEGQNVTLSCEQNLNHDAMYWYRQDPGQGLRLIYYSQIVNDFQKGDIAEGYSVSREKKESFPLTVTSAQKNPTAFYLCASTEQGLGNSPLHFGNGTRLTVT.

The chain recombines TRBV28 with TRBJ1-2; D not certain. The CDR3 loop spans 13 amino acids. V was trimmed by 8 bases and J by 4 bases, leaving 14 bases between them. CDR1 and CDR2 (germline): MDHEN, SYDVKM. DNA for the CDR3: TGTGCCAGCTCGGACGGCCTTTTCTATGGCTACACCTTC. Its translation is CASSDGLFYGYTF.

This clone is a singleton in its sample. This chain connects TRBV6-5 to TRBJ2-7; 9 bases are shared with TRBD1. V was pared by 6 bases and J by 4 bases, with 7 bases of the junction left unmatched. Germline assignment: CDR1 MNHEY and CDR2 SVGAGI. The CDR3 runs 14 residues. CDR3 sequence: CASRSGTGKYEQYF. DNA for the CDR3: TGTGCCAGCAGGTCCGGGACAGGGAAATACGAGCAGTACTTC.

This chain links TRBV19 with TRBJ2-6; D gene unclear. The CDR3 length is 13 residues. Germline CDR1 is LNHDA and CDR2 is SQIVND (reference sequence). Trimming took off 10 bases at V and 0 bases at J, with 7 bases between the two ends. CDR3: CATTGSGANVLTF. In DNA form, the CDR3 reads TGTGCCACTACGGGCTCTGGGGCCAACGTCCTGACTTTC.

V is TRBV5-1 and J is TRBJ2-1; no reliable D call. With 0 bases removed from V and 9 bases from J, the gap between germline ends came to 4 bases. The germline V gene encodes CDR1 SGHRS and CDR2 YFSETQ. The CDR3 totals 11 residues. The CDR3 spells CASSLEGEQFF. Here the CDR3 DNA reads TGCGCCAGCAGCTTGGAGGGTGAGCAGTTCTTC.

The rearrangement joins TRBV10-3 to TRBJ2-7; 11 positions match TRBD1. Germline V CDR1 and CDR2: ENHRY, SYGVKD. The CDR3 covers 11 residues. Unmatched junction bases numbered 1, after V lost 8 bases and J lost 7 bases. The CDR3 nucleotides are TGTGCCATCGGGACAGGGGGGGAGCAGTACTTC. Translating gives CAIGTGGEQYF.

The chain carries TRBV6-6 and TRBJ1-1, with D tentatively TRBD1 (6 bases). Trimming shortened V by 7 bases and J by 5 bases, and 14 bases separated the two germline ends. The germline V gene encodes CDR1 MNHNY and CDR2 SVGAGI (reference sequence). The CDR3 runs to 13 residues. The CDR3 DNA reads TGTGCCAGCACCACATCGCAGGGGACTGAAGCTTTCTTT. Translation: CASTTSQGTEAFF.

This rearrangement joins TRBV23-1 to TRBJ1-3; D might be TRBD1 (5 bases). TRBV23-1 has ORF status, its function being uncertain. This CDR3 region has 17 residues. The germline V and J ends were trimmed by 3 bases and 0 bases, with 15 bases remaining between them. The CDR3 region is CASSQDHQDISGNTIYF. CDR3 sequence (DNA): TGCGCCAGCAGTCAGGACCATCAGGACATCTCTGGAAACACCATATATTTT.